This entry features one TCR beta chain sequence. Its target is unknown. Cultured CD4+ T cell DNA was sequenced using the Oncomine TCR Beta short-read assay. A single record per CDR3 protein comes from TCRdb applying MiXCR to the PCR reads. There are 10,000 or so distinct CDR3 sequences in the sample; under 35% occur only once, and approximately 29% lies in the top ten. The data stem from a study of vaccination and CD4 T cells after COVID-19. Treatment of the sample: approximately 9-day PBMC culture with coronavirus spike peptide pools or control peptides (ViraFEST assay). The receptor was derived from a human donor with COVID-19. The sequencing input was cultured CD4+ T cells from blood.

The CDR3 protein is CASSDRVSYEQYF. The CDR3 DNA sequence: TGTGCCAGCAGTGATAGAGTCTCCTACGAGCAGTACTTC. The gene calls are TRBV25-1 and TRBJ2-7, with D unresolved. CDR3 length: 13 amino acids. Trimming shortened V by 3 bases and J by 0 bases, and 6 bases separated the two germline ends. Germline V CDR1 and CDR2: MGHDK, SYGVNS.